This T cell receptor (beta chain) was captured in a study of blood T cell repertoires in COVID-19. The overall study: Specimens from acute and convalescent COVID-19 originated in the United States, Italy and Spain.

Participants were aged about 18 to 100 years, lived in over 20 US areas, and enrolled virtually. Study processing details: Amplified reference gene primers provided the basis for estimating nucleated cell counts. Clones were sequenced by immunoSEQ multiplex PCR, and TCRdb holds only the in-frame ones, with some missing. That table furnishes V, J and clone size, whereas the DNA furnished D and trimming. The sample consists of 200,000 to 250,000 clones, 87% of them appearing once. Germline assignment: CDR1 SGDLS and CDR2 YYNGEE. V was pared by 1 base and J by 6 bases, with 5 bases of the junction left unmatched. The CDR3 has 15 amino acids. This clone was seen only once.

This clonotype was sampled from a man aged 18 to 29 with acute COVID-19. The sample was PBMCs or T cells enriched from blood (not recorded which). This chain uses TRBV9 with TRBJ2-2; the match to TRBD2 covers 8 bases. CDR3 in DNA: TGTGCCAGCAGCGTACTGACGGGAGGGCCCGGGGAGCTGTTTTTT. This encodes CASSVLTGGPGELFF.